The 29 T cell receptor beta chains below were found in one sample sequenced in a study of blood T cell repertoires in COVID-19. The table came from immunoSEQ multiplex PCR; TCRdb's copy has only in-frame clones and leaves some out. In the table there are around 130,000 clones, just under 85% of which are singletons. The sequencing input was peripheral blood. Every receptor here comes from a human donor in a cohort sampled during active COVID-19.

V usage is TRBV5-1 and J usage is TRBJ1-5; D perhaps matches TRBD1 (5 bases). CDR1 and CDR2 (germline): SGHRS, YFSETQ. V was trimmed by 1 base and J by 5 bases, leaving 10 bases between them. This CDR3 is built from 14 residues. The CDR3 bases are TGCGCCAGCAGCTTGATGGGACTTGATCAGCCCCAGCATTTT. Protein: CASSLMGLDQPQHF. The whole variable domain, remainder taken from reference TRBV5-1 and TRBJ1-5, is KAGVTQTPRYLIKTRGQQVTLSCSPISGHRSVSWYQQTPGQGLQFLFEYFSETQRNKGNFPGRFSGRQFSNSRSEMNVSTLELGDSALYLCASSLMGLDQPQHFGDGTRLSIL.

The rearrangement uses TRBV4-1 and TRBJ1-6; D is unresolved. This CDR3 is built from 15 residues. Trimming pared 2 bases from V and 0 bases from J, leaving 5 bases between. Germline CDR1 reads MGHRA; CDR2 reads YSYEKL. In nucleotides, the CDR3 is TGCGCCAGCAGCCAAACGAGCTCCTATAATTCACCCCTCCACTTT. It translates to CASSQTSSYNSPLHF.

The chain has TRBV10-3 and TRBJ1-1; D is perhaps TRBD1 (6 bases). This CDR3 has 14 amino acids. V was clipped by 5 bases and J by 5 bases, with 15 bases between them. CDR1 and CDR2 from the germline V gene are ENHRY and SYGVKD. As DNA, the CDR3 is TGTGCCATCAGTCCCCAGGGGCTGGGGACTGAAGCTTTCTTT. This sequence encodes CAISPQGLGTEAFF.

In its sample, this clone was seen once. The J gene is TRBJ1-2, the V gene TRBV5-1; no reliable D call. In germline, CDR1 is SGHRS, CDR2 YFSETQ. Trimming removed 0 bases from V and 4 bases from J, with 7 bases in between. CDR3 length equals 13 residues. CDR3 sequence (DNA): TGCGCCAGCAGCTTGGTTTCGGGCTATGGCTACACCTTC. Its protein is CASSLVSGYGYTF.

The J gene is TRBJ2-1, the V gene TRBV5-5; 13 positions match TRBD2. CDR3 length: 15 residues. Unmatched junction bases numbered 3, after V lost 2 bases and J lost 7 bases. Germline V lookup: CDR1 SGHKS, CDR2 YYEKEE (reference sequence). CDR3 loop: CASSLGTSGANEQFF. CDR3 sequence (DNA): TGTGCCAGCAGCTTAGGGACTAGCGGGGCTAATGAGCAGTTCTTC.

The chain uses TRBV20-1 and TRBJ1-1; D is unclear. The CDR3 consists of 11 residues. Per germline, CDR1 DFQATT and CDR2 SNEGSKA (reference sequence). The V gene lost 7 bases and the J gene lost 6 bases, with 12 bases spanning the gap. The CDR3 DNA is TGCAGTGGAGGGCTATGGGCTGAAGCTTTCTTT. As protein: CSGGLWAEAFF.

The rearrangement uses TRBV7-6 and TRBJ2-1; tentatively, D is TRBD1 (6 bases). V lost 3 bases, J lost 4 bases, and 13 bases lay in between. Germline V gene sequence: CDR1 SGHVS, CDR2 FNYEAQ. The CDR3 covers 15 residues. The CDR3 coding sequence is TGTGCCAGCAGCTTGCTTCAGGGGCAGTACAATGAGCAGTTCTTC. This codes for CASSLLQGQYNEQFF. Based on the CDR3 plus reference TRBV7-6 and TRBJ2-1, the full variable domain is GAGVSQSPRYKVTKRGQDVALRCDPISGHVSLYWYRQALGQGPEFLTYFNYEAQQDKSGLPNDRFSAERPEGSISTLTIQRTEQRDSAMYRCASSLLQGQYNEQFFGPGTRLTVL.

The sample holds a few counts of this clone. The CDR3 loop is CASSSMNTEAFF. CDR3 in DNA: TGTGCCAGCAGTTCAATGAACACTGAAGCTTTCTTT. V and J are TRBV12-3 or TRBV12-4 and TRBJ1-1; D gene uncertain. V was pared by 4 bases and J by 0 bases, with 3 bases between. The CDR3 is 12 amino acids.

The chain is built from TRBV3-1 (or the pseudogene TRBV3-2) and TRBJ2-1, with TRBD2 matching over 12 bases. Trimming cost V 1 base and J 2 bases; bases outside gene matches: 3. The CDR3 runs to 17 residues. CDR1 is LGHDT, CDR2 YNNKEL, per germline (reference sequence). CDR3 residues: CASSQGTSGAPYNEQFF. The CDR3 DNA follows: TGTGCCAGCAGCCAAGGGACTAGCGGGGCCCCCTACAATGAGCAGTTCTTC.

This sequence joins TRBV6-5 and TRBJ2-2; tentative D call: TRBD1 (6 bases). V was shortened by 7 bases and J by 4 bases, with 7 bases between the two germline ends. This CDR3 comprises 12 residues. CDR1 MNHEY and CDR2 SVGAGI come from the germline V gene. The DNA for the CDR3 is TGTGCCAGCAAAGGGGGCACCGGGGAGCTGTTTTTT. Translated, it gives CASKGGTGELFF.

This clone was seen more than once but under ten times. The gene calls are TRBV18 and TRBJ1-6, with 8 nucleotides matching TRBD1. This CDR3 region has 14 residues. Germline CDR1 and CDR2: KGHSH and LQKENI. V dropped 1 base and J dropped 8; count of bases not matched to a gene: 1. The CDR3 DNA reads TGTGCCAGCTCACCACTGGACAGGGATTCACCCCTCCACTTT. Amino acids: CASSPLDRDSPLHF.

This chain uses TRBV11-2 with TRBJ1-3, with TRBD1 as a possible D gene (5 bases). CDR1 and CDR2 from the germline V gene are SGHAT and FQNNGV. Trimming removed 0 bases at V and 0 bases at J, with 9 bases between. This CDR3 region has 16 residues. The CDR3 spells CASSLDRAHSGNTIYF. CDR3 nucleotides: TGTGCCAGCAGCTTAGACAGGGCACACTCTGGAAACACCATATATTTT.

V is TRBV7-8 and J is TRBJ1-3; a possible D gene is TRBD1 (5 bases). The CDR3 loop spans 15 amino acids. CDR1 SGHVS and CDR2 FQNEAQ come from the germline V gene. The V end was cut by 8 bases, the J end by 2 bases, with 16 bases between. The CDR3 sequence is CASGPSGGAGNTIYF. CDR3 DNA sequence: TGTGCCAGCGGTCCCTCCGGGGGGGCTGGAAACACCATATATTTT.

This clone occurred once. The rearrangement joins TRBV27 to TRBJ1-1; a weak D match, TRBD1 (6 bases). Germline V CDR1 and CDR2: MNHEY, SMNVEV (reference sequence). V was clipped by 5 bases and J by 0 bases, with 22 bases between them. The CDR3 runs 18 residues. The CDR3 DNA reads as TGTGCCAGCAGTCCGTTCGGGCTCACAGGGCCAATGAACACTGAAGCTTTCTTT. Protein: CASSPFGLTGPMNTEAFF.

The rearrangement links TRBV7-3 to TRBJ2-2; D is undetermined. This CDR3 contains 15 residues. Germline loops: CDR1 SGHTA, CDR2 FQGTGA. Trimming shortened V by 2 bases and J by 4 bases, and 11 bases separated the two germline ends. The CDR3: CASSLHSPPTGELFF. Written as DNA, the CDR3 is TGTGCCAGCAGCTTACATAGCCCGCCCACCGGGGAGCTGTTTTTT.

The rearrangement uses TRBV6-4 and TRBJ1-2; no definite D call. The CDR3 is 13 residues long. The germline gives CDR1 MRHNA, CDR2 SNTAGT. V lost 3 bases to trimming and J lost 6 bases, with 11 bases between them. The CDR3 sequence is CASSESVPHGYTF. CDR3 nucleotides: TGTGCCAGCAGTGAGTCCGTTCCCCATGGCTACACCTTC.

This clone was seen more than once but under ten times. The gene calls are TRBV9 and TRBJ1-5; TRBD1 matches at 9 bases. The V and J ends lost 3 bases and 5 bases, in that order; junction bases with no gene match: 6. The CDR3 contains 15 residues. CDR1 and CDR2 (germline): SGDLS, YYNGEE. Written as DNA, the CDR3 is TGTGCCAGCAGCGCGGGACAGGGAAGAGATCAGCCCCAGCATTTT. Protein: CASSAGQGRDQPQHF.

The J gene is TRBJ1-2, the V gene TRBV18; 9 nucleotides match TRBD1. This CDR3 has 18 residues. CDR1 and CDR2 from the germline V gene are KGHSH and LQKENI. V gave up 4 bases and J gave up 3 bases; unmatched junction bases: 15. The CDR3: CASSRAKNTGGADYGYTF. The CDR3 DNA is TGTGCCAGCTCACGAGCGAAAAATACAGGGGGCGCGGACTATGGCTACACCTTC.

The chain couples TRBV6-6 to TRBJ1-2; D uncertain. Trimming cost V 6 bases and J 2 bases, with 13 bases left between them. This CDR3 comprises 14 residues. Germline assignment: CDR1 MNHNY and CDR2 SVGAGI (reference sequence). The CDR3 DNA reads TGTGCCAGCAGCCCTAGTACCCCCAACTATGGCTACACCTTC. Amino acids: CASSPSTPNYGYTF.

The rearrangement links TRBV6-4 to TRBJ2-4, with D tentatively TRBD2 (5 bases). Trimming cost V 9 bases and J 0 bases, with 18 bases left between them. Germline V CDR1 and CDR2: MRHNA, SNTAGT. This CDR3 is 16 amino acids long. In nucleotides, the CDR3 is TGTGCCAGTTTCAAAACCCAGAGGGCAGCCAAAAACATTCAGTACTTC. Translated: CASFKTQRAAKNIQYF.

The gene calls are TRBV3-1 (or the pseudogene TRBV3-2) and TRBJ2-7; 12 positions match TRBD1. Germline V CDR1 and CDR2: LGHDT, YNNKEL (reference sequence). The CDR3 contains 14 residues. The J segment lost 5 bases and the V segment lost 4 bases, leaving 3 bases of the junction unmatched. CDR3 nucleotide sequence: TGTGCCAGCAGCCTGGGACAGGGGGCCCACGAGCAGTACTTC. Its translation is CASSLGQGAHEQYF.

This clone showed up just a few times. This sequence joins TRBV6-5 and TRBJ2-5; 10 positions match TRBD1. CDR3 size: 14 residues. Germline V gene data show CDR1 as MNHEY and CDR2 as SVGAGI. With 6 bases clipped from V and 4 bases from J, the junction kept 5 bases outside the gene matches. The CDR3 protein is CASRGQGTVETQYF. CDR3 nucleotide sequence: TGTGCCAGCAGGGGACAGGGGACGGTAGAGACCCAGTACTTC.

The chain couples TRBV7-9 to TRBJ1-6; 10 bases line up with TRBD1. Germline V gene sequence: CDR1 SEHNR, CDR2 FQNEAQ (reference sequence). V trimming: 6 bases; J trimming: 8 bases; junction bases outside the gene matches: 13. The CDR3 covers 17 residues. In nucleotides, the CDR3 is TGTGCCAGCAGTTCTCAGGACAGGGGGGGTTCCTATTCACCCCTCCACTTT. Its protein product is CASSSQDRGGSYSPLHF.

This chain connects TRBV30 to TRBJ2-6; D might be TRBD2 (7 bases). CDR3 size: 17 residues. Germline CDR1 and CDR2: GTSNPN and SVGIG (reference sequence). Trimming removed 8 bases from V and 4 bases from J, with 24 bases in between. As DNA, the CDR3 is TGTGCCGGGCGTGTTACGGGGCCGGGGGGCGGGGCCAACGTCCTGACTTTC. It specifies CAGRVTGPGGGANVLTF.

The chain is built from TRBV29-1 and TRBJ2-3; D perhaps matches TRBD2 (5 bases). Per germline, CDR1 SQVTM and CDR2 ANQGSEA. This CDR3 region has 12 residues. V was clipped by 5 bases and J by 3 bases, with 9 bases between them. This chain's CDR3 is CSVQRVTDTQYF. The CDR3 DNA follows: TGCAGCGTTCAGAGGGTTACAGATACGCAGTATTTT.

The J gene is TRBJ1-5, the V gene TRBV6-5, with TRBD1 identical over 8 bases. J gave up 6 bases and V 7 bases, and 5 bases lay outside the gene matches. Germline assignment: CDR1 MNHEY and CDR2 SVGAGI. The CDR3 spans 13 residues. CDR3: CASNQDRAQPQHF. Here the CDR3 DNA reads TGTGCCAGCAACCAGGACAGGGCTCAGCCCCAGCATTTT.

The chain is built from TRBV5-1 and TRBJ2-2; 7 nucleotides align to TRBD1. Trimming at V came to 0 bases and at J to 7 bases, leaving 9 bases not matched to a gene. CDR1 is SGHRS, CDR2 YFSETQ, per germline. This CDR3 contains 16 residues. In nucleotides, the CDR3 is TGCGCCAGCAGCTTGGCCCCTCAGGGGGTGAACGGGGAGCTGTTTTTT. Its translation is CASSLAPQGVNGELFF.

This clone was observed a handful of times. J is TRBJ2-2 and V is TRBV7-2; a weak D match, TRBD2 (5 bases). The CDR3 is 15 amino acids. Per germline, CDR1 SGHTA and CDR2 FQGNSA. V lost 8 bases to trimming and J lost 0 bases, with 13 bases between them. The CDR3 coding sequence is TGTGCCAGCCGCCCGGGGTATCCGAACACCGGGGAGCTGTTTTTT. Amino acid sequence: CASRPGYPNTGELFF.

This clone occurred once. The rearrangement uses TRBV7-3 and TRBJ2-1, with 14 bases matching TRBD2. The CDR3 loop spans 17 amino acids. Losses at the gene ends were 4 bases for V and 7 bases for J; bases not matched to a gene: 9. The V gene's germline CDR1 is SGHTA and CDR2 FQGTGA. The CDR3 nucleotides read TGTGCCAGCAGCTCTCCGCGGACTAGCGGGGGGTCTAATGAGCAGTTCTTC. It is translated as CASSSPRTSGGSNEQFF.